A selection of T cell receptor beta chains follows, all from one sample in a study of blood T cell repertoires in COVID-19. The repertoire was sequenced with immunoSEQ multiplex PCR; TCRdb's copy has only in-frame clones and lacks some. The sample includes approximately 210,000 clones, more than 80% of them seen just once. The sequenced sample consisted of peripheral blood. These receptors all come from an elderly woman with COVID-19, enrolled during active disease. Both conserved end residues are trimmed from each CDR3.

ASRFLGLTNTEAF | TRBV2 | 13
ASSYGPGNNYGYT | TRBV6-5 | 13
ASSVTGTGLYEQY | TRBV9 | 13
ASSFQGASYNEQF | TRBV7-3 | 13
ASSFFPRQGWDQPQH | TRBV6-2/TRBV6-3 | 15
ATLTPPGGKYEQY | TRBV6-5 | 13
ASSRRVGSGNTIY | TRBV6-5 | 13
ASSDIEAF | TRBV7-9 | 8
ASSYGDRSYGYT | TRBV6-5 | 12
ASRSGTEAF | TRBV7-3 | 9
ASSLTGRGHSAF | TRBV3-1/TRBV3-2 | 12
ASSYMGSPLH | TRBV6-5 | 10
ASSNSGSLAKNIQY | TRBV28 | 14
ASSPGTSLTYEQY | TRBV5-1 | 13
ASSRVYSGNTIY | TRBV28 | 12
ASSYDRSFYGYT | TRBV6-5 | 12
ASSYGQGRGSQH | TRBV6-5 | 12
ASSAGLAEETQY | TRBV2 | 12
ASSFYLHRGGNEQF | TRBV27 | 14
ASSGPGRGTEAF | TRBV3-1/TRBV3-2 | 12
ASSLWGDGYEQY | TRBV5-1 | 12
ASRPPGGPQH | TRBV12-3/TRBV12-4 | 10
ASTRGVGDQPQH | TRBV6-1 | 12
AIRQGPNQPQH | TRBV19 | 11
ATSSHTDTQY | TRBV15 | 10
ASSLWQGREKLF | TRBV5-6 | 12
ASRLAGVYEQY | TRBV28 | 11
ASLDSPGGRHEQY | TRBV6-5 | 13
ASSQDLGLAGETQY | TRBV7-9 | 14
ASSQDLAGGQPQH | TRBV4-2 | 13
ASSGDRYEQY | TRBV2 | 10
ASSQDSNYGYT | TRBV3-1/TRBV3-2 | 11
ASYRDSSYEQY | TRBV2 | 11
ASSQVFRGMGDSGANVLT | TRBV14 | 18
ARSLVSPILNQPQH | TRBV7-5 | 14
ASSVGTGPPEH | TRBV9 | 11
SASTGSGQPQH | TRBV20-1 | 11
ASSLGYNGEQF | TRBV11-3 | 11
ASSSSRRETQY | TRBV11-2 | 11
ASSDRPNRAGGYGYT | TRBV5-5 | 15
ASSPPTDSYGYT | TRBV5-4 | 12
SAIDYEKLF | TRBV20-1 | 9
ASSLAFQGTGEQY | TRBV7-2 | 13
ASSVPGFTEAF | TRBV28 | 11
ASSLGDSFYGYT | TRBV5-5 | 12
ASSSAARDYEQY | TRBV5-1 | 12